This TCR beta chain was documented in a study of early T cells in non-severe SARS-CoV-2 infection. In the study overall: From unsorted whole blood, bulk RNA was sequenced, and the chains remained unpaired.

This clonotype was picked up a small number of times. Antigen specificity is unknown. Study-wide findings and caveats: Using VDJdb, the matching emphasized anti-spike CD8 responses while missing private and CD4 specificities.

The junction had 17 bases not matched to a gene; V was cut back by 7 bases and J by 5 bases. In germline, CDR1 is MDHEN, CDR2 SYDVKM. The CDR3 sequence is 17 residues long. The library protocol tagged individual cDNA molecules with unique molecular identifiers. MiXCR, applied by TCRdb to the 5' RACE reads, yields one record per CDR3 protein. Of about 66,000 distinct CDR3 sequences listed, roughly 18% were seen once; the top ten hold almost 9%. V and J are TRBV28 and TRBJ1-1, with TRBD1 matching 9 bases. The sequence was collected from an adult who was a healthcare worker with PCR-confirmed SARS-CoV-2 infection or an uninfected control (not recorded which). The source material was whole blood, sampled at baseline. CDR3 region: CASNLTLPGTGSTEAFF. The CDR3 DNA reads as TGTGCCAGCAATCTAACCCTTCCGGGGACAGGGAGTACTGAAGCTTTCTTT. Full variable domain (outside the CDR3, taken from reference TRBV28 and TRBJ1-1): DVKVTQSSRYLVKRTGEKVFLECVQDMDHENMFWYRQDPGLGLRLIYFSYDVKMKEKGDIPEGYSVSREKKERFSLILESASTNQTSMYLCASNLTLPGTGSTEAFFGQGTRLTVV.